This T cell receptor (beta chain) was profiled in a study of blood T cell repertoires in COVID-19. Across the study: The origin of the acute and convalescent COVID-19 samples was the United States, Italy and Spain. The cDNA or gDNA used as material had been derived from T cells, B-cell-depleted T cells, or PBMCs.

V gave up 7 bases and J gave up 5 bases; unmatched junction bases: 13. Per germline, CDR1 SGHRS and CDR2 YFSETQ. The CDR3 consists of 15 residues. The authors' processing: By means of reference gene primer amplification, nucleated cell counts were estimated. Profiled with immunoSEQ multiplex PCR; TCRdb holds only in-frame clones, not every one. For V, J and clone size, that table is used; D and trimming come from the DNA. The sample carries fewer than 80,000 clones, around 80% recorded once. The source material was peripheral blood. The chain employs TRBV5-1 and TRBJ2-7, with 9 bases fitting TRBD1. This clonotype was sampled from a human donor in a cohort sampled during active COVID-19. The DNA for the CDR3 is TGCGCCAGCGAACCGACGGGGACAGGGCAAAACGAGCAGTACTTC. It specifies CASEPTGTGQNEQYF.